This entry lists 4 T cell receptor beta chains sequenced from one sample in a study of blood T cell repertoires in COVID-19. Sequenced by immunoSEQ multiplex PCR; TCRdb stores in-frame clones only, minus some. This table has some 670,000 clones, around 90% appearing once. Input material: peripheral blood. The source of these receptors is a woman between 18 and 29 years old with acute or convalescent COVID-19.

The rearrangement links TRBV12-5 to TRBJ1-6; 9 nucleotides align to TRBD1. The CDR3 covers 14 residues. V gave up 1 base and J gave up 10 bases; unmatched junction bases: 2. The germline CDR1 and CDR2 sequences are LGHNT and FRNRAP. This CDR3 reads CASGLGQGGSPLHF. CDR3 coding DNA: TGTGCTAGTGGTTTGGGACAGGGGGGCTCACCCCTCCACTTT. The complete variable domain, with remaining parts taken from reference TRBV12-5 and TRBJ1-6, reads DARVTQTPRHKVTEMGQEVTMRCQPILGHNTVFWYRQTMMQGLELLAYFRNRAPLDDSGMPKDRFSAEMPDATLATLKIQPSEPRDSAVYFCASGLGQGGSPLHFGNGTRLTVT.

CDR3 protein: CASSPLSNQPQHF. Here the CDR3 DNA reads TGTGCCAGCAGTCCCCTAAGCAATCAGCCCCAGCATTTT. V gene TRBV27 combines with J gene TRBJ1-5; D unclear. This CDR3 contains 13 residues. Germline-derived CDR1 and CDR2 are MNHEY and SMNVEV (reference sequence). Trimming shortened V by 5 bases and J by 1 base, and 6 bases separated the two germline ends.

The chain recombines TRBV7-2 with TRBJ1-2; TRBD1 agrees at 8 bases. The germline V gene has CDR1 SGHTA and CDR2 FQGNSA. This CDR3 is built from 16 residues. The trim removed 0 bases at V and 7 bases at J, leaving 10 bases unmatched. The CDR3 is CASSLAGGQGAGGYTF. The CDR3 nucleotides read TGTGCCAGCAGCTTAGCGGGTGGTCAGGGGGCCGGTGGCTACACCTTC.

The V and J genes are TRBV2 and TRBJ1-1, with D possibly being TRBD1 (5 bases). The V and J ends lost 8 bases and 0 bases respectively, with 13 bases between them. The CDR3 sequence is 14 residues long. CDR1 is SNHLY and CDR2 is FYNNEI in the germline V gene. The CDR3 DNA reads TGTGCCAGCCTCTATCGACAGTTGAACACTGAAGCTTTCTTT. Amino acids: CASLYRQLNTEAFF.